This paragraph covers one T cell receptor (beta chain) sequence. This sample was included in a study of blood T cell repertoires in COVID-19. The overall study: Collection of acute and convalescent COVID-19 samples took place in the United States, Italy and Spain. PBMCs, B-cell-depleted T cells, or T cells were the source of the cDNA or gDNA that made up the material.

V trimming: 6 bases; J trimming: 2 bases; junction bases outside the gene matches: 2. CDR3 length: 13 residues. Per the study methods: It was from reference gene primer amplification that nucleated cell counts were estimated. Using immunoSEQ multiplex PCR, the repertoire was profiled, and TCRdb retains in-frame clones only, with some absent. The D gene and trimming were derived from the DNA, and the V and J assignments and clone size from that table. The repertoire consists of more than 200,000 clones, with roughly nine tenths occurring once and the leading ten covering 2% to 2.5%. The TCR was taken from a woman between 45 and 60 years old with acute or convalescent COVID-19. J is TRBJ2-5 and V is TRBV12-3 or TRBV12-4; 8 positions agree with TRBD1. The sample comprised peripheral blood. CDR3 bases: TGTGCCAGCAGACGGACAGGGCAAGAGACCCAGTACTTC. This gives the protein CASRRTGQETQYF.